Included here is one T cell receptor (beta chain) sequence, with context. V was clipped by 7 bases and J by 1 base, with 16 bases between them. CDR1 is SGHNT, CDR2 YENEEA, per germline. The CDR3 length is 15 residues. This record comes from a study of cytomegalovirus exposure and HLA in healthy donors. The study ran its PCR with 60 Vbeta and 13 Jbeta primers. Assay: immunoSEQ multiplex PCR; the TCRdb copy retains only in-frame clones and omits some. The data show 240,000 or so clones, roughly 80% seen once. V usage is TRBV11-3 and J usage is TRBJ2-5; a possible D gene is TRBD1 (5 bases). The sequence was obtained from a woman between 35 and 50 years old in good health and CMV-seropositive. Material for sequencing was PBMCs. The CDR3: CASTLGVSAQETQYF. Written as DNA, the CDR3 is TGTGCCAGCACCCTAGGGGTTTCGGCCCAAGAGACCCAGTACTTC.